This entry describes one T cell receptor beta chain. Its specificity is unknown. This record comes from a study of cytomegalovirus exposure and HLA in healthy donors. Use of 60 Vbeta and 13 Jbeta primers characterized the PCR. Libraries were prepared by immunoSEQ multiplex PCR; TCRdb keeps only in-frame clonotypes and omits some of them. The sample has approximately 79,000 clones; roughly 73% are singletons. Notes on the study in general: Apart from CMV serostatus, no immune exposure information was available. There were around 160 TCR beta chains listed as cytomegalovirus-associated.

The sequence derives from a boy under 18 in good health and CMV-seronegative. Source material: PBMCs.

The CDR3 nucleotides read TGTGCCACCAGTATTATGAACACTGAAGCTTTCTTT. Translation: CATSIMNTEAFF. The genes are TRBV15 and TRBJ1-1; unclear D gene. V lost 6 bases and J lost 0, with 5 bases in between. The CDR3 totals 12 residues. From germline, CDR1 is LNHNV and CDR2 YYDKDF (reference sequence).